The next 12 T cell receptor beta chains were all read from a single sample in a study of blood T cell repertoires in COVID-19. TCRdb's table, derived via immunoSEQ multiplex PCR, lists solely in-frame clones and lacks some. This sample has about 180,000 clones; around 80% occur once, and the top ten carry about 6.5%. The sample comprised peripheral blood. These receptors were collected from a man between 65 and 85 years old with active or convalescent COVID-19.

As concerns this clone: At the DNA level, this CDR3 is encoded by other sequences in the same sample as well. The V gene is TRBV7-9, the J gene TRBJ2-5, with 8 bases lining up with TRBD2. V was clipped by 8 bases and J by 4 bases; unmatched bases: 6. CDR1 is SEHNR, CDR2 FQNEAQ, per germline (reference sequence). The CDR3 runs 13 residues. The CDR3 here is CASSGGAGETQYF. The CDR3 DNA is TGTGCCAGCTCGGGGGGGGCAGGAGAGACCCAGTACTTC. The variable domain in full, with the rest retrieved from reference TRBV7-9 and TRBJ2-5, is DTGVSQNPRHKITKRGQNVTFRCDPISEHNRLYWYRQTLGQGPEFLTYFQNEAQLEKSRLLSDRFSAERPKGSFSTLEIQRTEQGDSAMYLCASSGGAGETQYFGPGTRLLVL.

This clone was seen many times. This chain links TRBV6-2 or TRBV6-3 with TRBJ2-3, with 7 bases lining up with TRBD2. Germline CDR1 reads MNHEY; CDR2 reads SVGEGT. The V and J ends lost 7 bases and 0 bases, in that order; junction bases with no gene match: 10. The CDR3 is made up of 16 amino acids. CDR3 bases: TGTGCCAGCACCCCGGGGGGTTACAGTAGCACAGATACGCAGTATTTT. The encoded protein is CASTPGGYSSTDTQYF.

This clone has a handful of counts. This chain connects TRBV29-1 to TRBJ1-1; D possibly corresponds to TRBD1 (5 bases). Trimming took 7 bases from V and 0 from J, leaving 12 bases between them. Germline lookup yields CDR1 SQVTM and CDR2 ANQGSEA. The CDR3 sequence is 13 residues long. CDR3 protein: CSAVGGMNTEAFF. CDR3 in DNA: TGCAGCGCGGTGGGGGGAATGAACACTGAAGCTTTCTTT. Based on the CDR3 plus reference TRBV29-1 and TRBJ1-1, the full variable domain is SAVISQKPSRDICQRGTSLTIQCQVDSQVTMMFWYRQQPGQSLTLIATANQGSEATYESGFVIDKFPISRPNLTFSTLTVSNMSPEDSSIYLCSAVGGMNTEAFFGQGTRLTVV.

The chain carries TRBV27 and TRBJ1-2; 12 nucleotides match TRBD1. Trimming removed 0 bases from V and 4 bases from J; junction bases left unmatched: 0. The V gene's germline CDR1 is MNHEY and CDR2 SMNVEV (reference sequence). The CDR3 contains 15 residues. CDR3 sequence reads: CASSLSGQGAYGYTF. The CDR3 bases are TGTGCCAGCAGTTTATCGGGACAGGGGGCCTATGGCTACACCTTC.

The chain recombines TRBV9 with TRBJ1-2; 8 nucleotides align to TRBD1. The CDR3 has 17 residues. V was clipped by 3 bases and J by 0 bases; unmatched bases: 10. CDR1 is SGDLS and CDR2 is YYNGEE in the germline V gene. CDR3 loop: CASSGNRDRRANYGYTF. The CDR3 region has the DNA TGTGCCAGCAGCGGAAACCGGGACAGGAGAGCTAACTATGGCTACACCTTC.

The gene calls are TRBV3-1 (or the pseudogene TRBV3-2) and TRBJ2-5; D is possibly TRBD2 (6 bases). This CDR3 comprises 17 residues. With 3 bases removed from V and 4 bases from J, the gap between germline ends came to 21 bases. CDR1 LGHDT and CDR2 YNNKEL come from the germline V gene (reference sequence). The CDR3 is CASSHVFLAGSRETQYF. The CDR3 DNA reads TGTGCCAGCAGCCATGTCTTTCTGGCGGGATCTAGAGAGACCCAGTACTTC.

The rearrangement links TRBV10-3 to TRBJ1-1, with a possible D match to TRBD1 (6 bases). Germline CDR1 ENHRY, CDR2 SYGVKD. V was cut by 6 bases and J by 4 bases, with 12 bases left in between. This CDR3 spans 13 amino acids. CDR3 DNA: TGTGCCATCAGCTCAGGGGTGGGCACTGAAGCTTTCTTT. Protein sequence: CAISSGVGTEAFF.

This clone was seen a few times. The V call is TRBV10-3, the J call TRBJ2-2; 9 nucleotides align to TRBD2. The V gene's germline CDR1 is ENHRY and CDR2 SYGVKD. V shed 3 bases, J shed 2 bases, and the junction held 13 bases outside the gene matches. This CDR3 contains 19 residues. The CDR3 DNA sequence: TGTGCCATCAGTGACTCGAGGGCCGCTAGCGGGGCTAACACCGGGGAGCTGTTTTTT. As protein: CAISDSRAASGANTGELFF.

The V gene is TRBV6-1, the J gene TRBJ2-7, with TRBD1 as a possible D gene (8 bases). Trimming took 4 bases from V and 2 from J, leaving 24 bases between them. The CDR3 extends over 18 amino acids. Germline V gene data show CDR1 as MNHNS and CDR2 as SASEGT. The CDR3 coding sequence is TGTGCCAGCAGTGTGACAGGGGAGGCGGGAGTTTTCCCCTACGAGCAGTACTTC. It is translated as CASSVTGEAGVFPYEQYF.

The chain is built from TRBV19 and TRBJ2-5, with 8 positions matching TRBD1. Germline lookup yields CDR1 LNHDA and CDR2 SQIVND (reference sequence). Germline trimming cut 4 bases from V and 3 bases from J; bases unmatched to any gene: 1. This CDR3 has 13 amino acids. The CDR3 loop reads CASSRGQEETQYF. DNA of the CDR3: TGTGCCAGTAGTAGGGGACAGGAAGAGACCCAGTACTTC.

This chain links TRBV6-6 with TRBJ1-5, with D maybe TRBD1 (5 bases). Deletions cut 2 bases from V and 1 base from J, with 12 bases between. The germline V gene encodes CDR1 MNHNY and CDR2 SVGAGI (reference sequence). There are 16 residues in the CDR3. CDR3 nucleotides: TGTGCCAGCAGTTACCCCCGGGGACTGAGCAATCAGCCCCAGCATTTT. This sequence encodes CASSYPRGLSNQPQHF.

The chain couples TRBV4-1 to TRBJ1-2; possible D gene TRBD1, 5 bases. Germline loops: CDR1 MGHRA, CDR2 YSYEKL. CDR3 length: 13 amino acids. With 2 bases removed from V and 4 bases from J, the gap between germline ends came to 8 bases. CDR3 sequence: CASSQFGAYGYTF. The DNA for the CDR3 is TGCGCCAGCAGCCAATTTGGGGCCTATGGCTACACCTTC.